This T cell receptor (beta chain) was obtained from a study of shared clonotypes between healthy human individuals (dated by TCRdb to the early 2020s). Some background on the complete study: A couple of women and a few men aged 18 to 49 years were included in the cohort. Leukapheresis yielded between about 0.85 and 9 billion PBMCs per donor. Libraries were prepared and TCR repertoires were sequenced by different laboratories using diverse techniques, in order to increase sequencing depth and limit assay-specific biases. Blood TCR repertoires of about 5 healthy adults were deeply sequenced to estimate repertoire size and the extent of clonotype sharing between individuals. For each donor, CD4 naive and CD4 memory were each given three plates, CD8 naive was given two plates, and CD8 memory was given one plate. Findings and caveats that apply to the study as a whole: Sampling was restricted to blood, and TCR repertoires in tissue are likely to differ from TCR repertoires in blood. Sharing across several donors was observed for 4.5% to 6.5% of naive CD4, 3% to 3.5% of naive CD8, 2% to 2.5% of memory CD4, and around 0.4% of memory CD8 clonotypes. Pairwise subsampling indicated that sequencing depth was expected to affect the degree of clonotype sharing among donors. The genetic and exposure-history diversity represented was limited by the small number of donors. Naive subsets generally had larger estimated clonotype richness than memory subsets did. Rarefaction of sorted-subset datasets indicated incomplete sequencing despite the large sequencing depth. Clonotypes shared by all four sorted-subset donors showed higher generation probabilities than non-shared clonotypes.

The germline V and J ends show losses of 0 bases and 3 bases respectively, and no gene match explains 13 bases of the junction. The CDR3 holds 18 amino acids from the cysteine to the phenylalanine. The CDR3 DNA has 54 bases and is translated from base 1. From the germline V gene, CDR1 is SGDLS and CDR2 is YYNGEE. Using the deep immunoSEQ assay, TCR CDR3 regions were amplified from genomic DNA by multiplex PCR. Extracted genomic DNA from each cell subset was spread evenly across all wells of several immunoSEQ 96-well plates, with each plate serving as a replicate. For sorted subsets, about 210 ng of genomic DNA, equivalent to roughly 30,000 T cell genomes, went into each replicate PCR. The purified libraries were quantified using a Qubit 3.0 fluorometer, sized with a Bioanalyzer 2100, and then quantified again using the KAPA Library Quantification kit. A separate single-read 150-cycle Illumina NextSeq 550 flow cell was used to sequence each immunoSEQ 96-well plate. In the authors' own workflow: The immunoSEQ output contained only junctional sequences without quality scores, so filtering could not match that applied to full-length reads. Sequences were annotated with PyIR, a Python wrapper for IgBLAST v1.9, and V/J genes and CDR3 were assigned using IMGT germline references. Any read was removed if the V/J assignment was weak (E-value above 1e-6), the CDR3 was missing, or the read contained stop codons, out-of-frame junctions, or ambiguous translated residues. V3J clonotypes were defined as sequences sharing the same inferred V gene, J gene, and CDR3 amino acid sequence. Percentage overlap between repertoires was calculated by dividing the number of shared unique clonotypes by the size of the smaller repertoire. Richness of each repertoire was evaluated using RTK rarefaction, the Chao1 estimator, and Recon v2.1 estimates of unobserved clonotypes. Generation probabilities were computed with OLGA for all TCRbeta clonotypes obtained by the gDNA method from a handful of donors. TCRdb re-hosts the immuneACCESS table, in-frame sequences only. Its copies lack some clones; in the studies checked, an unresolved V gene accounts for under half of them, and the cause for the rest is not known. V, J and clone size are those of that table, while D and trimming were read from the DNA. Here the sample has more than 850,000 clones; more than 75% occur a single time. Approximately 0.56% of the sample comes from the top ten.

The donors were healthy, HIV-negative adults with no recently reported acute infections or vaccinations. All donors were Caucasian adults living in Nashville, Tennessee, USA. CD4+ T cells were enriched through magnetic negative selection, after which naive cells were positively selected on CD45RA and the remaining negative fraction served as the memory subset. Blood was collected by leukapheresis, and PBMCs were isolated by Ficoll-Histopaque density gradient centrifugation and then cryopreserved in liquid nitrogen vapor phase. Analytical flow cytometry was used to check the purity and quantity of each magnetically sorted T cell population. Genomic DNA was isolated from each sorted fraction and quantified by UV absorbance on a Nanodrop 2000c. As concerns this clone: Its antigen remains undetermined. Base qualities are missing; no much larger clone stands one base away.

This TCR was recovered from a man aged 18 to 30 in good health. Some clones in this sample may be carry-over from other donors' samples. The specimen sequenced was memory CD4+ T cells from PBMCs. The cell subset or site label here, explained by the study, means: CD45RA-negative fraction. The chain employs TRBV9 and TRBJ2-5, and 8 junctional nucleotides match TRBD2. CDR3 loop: CASSVAGRVAGPEETQYF. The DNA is TGTGCCAGCAGCGTAGCTGGGAGGGTAGCGGGACCAGAAGAGACCCAGTACTTC.